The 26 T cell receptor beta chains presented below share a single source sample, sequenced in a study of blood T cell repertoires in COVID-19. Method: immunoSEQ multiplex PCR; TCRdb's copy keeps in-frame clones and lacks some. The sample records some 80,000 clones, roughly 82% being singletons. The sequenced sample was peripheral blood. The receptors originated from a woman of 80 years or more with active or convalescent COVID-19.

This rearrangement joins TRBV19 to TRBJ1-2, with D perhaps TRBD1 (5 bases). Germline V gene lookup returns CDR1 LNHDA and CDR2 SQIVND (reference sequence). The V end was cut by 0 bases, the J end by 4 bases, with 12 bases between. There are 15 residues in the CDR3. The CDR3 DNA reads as TGTGCCAGTAGTATAGAAGCGACAGCGGGCTATGGCTACACCTTC. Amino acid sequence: CASSIEATAGYGYTF.

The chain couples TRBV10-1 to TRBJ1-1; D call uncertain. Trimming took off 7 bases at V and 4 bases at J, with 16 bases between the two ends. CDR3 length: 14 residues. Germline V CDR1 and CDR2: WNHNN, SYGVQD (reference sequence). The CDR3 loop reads CASMAPGMPTEAFF. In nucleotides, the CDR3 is TGCGCCAGCATGGCCCCGGGTATGCCCACTGAAGCTTTCTTT.

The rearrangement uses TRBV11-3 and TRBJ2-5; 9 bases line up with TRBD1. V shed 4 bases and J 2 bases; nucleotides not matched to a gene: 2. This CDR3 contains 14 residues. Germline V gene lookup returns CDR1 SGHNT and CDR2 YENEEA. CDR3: CASSSGTGQETQYF. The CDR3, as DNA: TGTGCCAGCAGCTCCGGGACAGGGCAAGAGACCCAGTACTTC.

The CDR3 DNA sequence: TGTGCCAGCAGCCCGGGACTCCACAGCTCCTACGAGCAGTACTTC. Protein product: CASSPGLHSSYEQYF. The chain employs TRBV7-9 and TRBJ2-7, with D maybe TRBD2 (6 bases). The CDR3 extends over 15 amino acids. Germline V CDR1 and CDR2: SEHNR, FQNEAQ (reference sequence). V was cut by 5 bases and J by 0 bases, with 14 bases left in between.

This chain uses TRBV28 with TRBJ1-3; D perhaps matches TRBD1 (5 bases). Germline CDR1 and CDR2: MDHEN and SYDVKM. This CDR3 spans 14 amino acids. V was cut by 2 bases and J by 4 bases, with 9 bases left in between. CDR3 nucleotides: TGTGCCAGCAGTTTAGACAGTACGGGAAACACCATATATTTT. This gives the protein CASSLDSTGNTIYF.

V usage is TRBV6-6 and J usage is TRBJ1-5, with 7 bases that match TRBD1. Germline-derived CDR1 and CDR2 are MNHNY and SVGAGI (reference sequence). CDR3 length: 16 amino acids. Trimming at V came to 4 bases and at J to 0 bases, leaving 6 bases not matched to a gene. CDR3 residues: CASSFRTGHSNQPQHF. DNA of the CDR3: TGTGCCAGCAGTTTCCGGACAGGCCATAGCAATCAGCCCCAGCATTTT.

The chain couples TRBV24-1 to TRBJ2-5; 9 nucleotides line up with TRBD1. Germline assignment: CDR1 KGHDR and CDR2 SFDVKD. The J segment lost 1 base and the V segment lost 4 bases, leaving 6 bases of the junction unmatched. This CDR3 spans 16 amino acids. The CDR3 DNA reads TGTGCCACCAGTGAAGGGACAGGGCTGGGCCAAGAGACCCAGTACTTC. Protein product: CATSEGTGLGQETQYF.

CDR3 region: CASSVVEGARETQYF. CDR3 DNA: TGTGCCAGCAGCGTAGTCGAGGGGGCCCGGGAGACCCAGTACTTC. The J gene is TRBJ2-5, the V gene TRBV9, with 7 nucleotides matching TRBD1. The germline gives CDR1 SGDLS, CDR2 YYNGEE. The CDR3 spans 15 residues. V lost 0 bases and J lost 5; bases outside the gene matches: 7.

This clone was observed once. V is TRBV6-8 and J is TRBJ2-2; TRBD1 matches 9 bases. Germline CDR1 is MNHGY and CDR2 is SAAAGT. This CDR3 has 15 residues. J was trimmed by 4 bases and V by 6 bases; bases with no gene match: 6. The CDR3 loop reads CASSSTGGGTGELFF. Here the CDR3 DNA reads TGTGCCAGCAGCTCCACAGGGGGCGGCACCGGGGAGCTGTTTTTT.

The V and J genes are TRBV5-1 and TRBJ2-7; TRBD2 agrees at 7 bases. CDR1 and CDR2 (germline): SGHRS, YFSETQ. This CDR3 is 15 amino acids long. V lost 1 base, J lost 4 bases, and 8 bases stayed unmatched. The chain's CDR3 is CASSLMGRGPYEQYF. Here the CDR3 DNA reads TGCGCCAGCAGCTTGATGGGGAGGGGCCCTTACGAGCAGTACTTC.

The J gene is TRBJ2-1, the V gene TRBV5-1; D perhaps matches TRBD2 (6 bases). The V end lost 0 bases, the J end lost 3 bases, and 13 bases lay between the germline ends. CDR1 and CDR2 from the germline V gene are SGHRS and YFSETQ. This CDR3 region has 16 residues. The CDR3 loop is CASSLGYRGSYNEQFF. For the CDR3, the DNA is TGCGCCAGCAGCTTGGGGTATCGGGGGAGCTACAATGAGCAGTTCTTC.

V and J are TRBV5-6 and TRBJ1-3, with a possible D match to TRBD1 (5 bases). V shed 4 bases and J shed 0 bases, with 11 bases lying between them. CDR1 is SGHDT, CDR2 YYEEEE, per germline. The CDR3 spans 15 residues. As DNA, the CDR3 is TGTGCCAGCAGCACGGGACTTCTCTCTGGAAACACCATATATTTT. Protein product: CASSTGLLSGNTIYF.

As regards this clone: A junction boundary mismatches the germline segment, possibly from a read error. CDR3: CASSYTYRDRELVF. As DNA, the CDR3 is TGTGCCAGCAGTTACACCTACCGGGACAGGGAGTTAGTCTTC. The genes are TRBV6-2 or TRBV6-3 and TRBJ2-1; 9 nucleotides align to TRBD1. Germline V gene sequence: CDR1 MNHEY, CDR2 SVGEGT. This CDR3 has 14 residues.

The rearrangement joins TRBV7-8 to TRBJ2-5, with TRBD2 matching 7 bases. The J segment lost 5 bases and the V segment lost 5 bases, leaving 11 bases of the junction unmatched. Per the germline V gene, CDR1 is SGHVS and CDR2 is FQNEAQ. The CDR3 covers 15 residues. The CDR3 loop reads CASSTLALEGETQYF. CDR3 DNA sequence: TGTGCCAGCAGCACACTAGCGTTGGAGGGGGAGACCCAGTACTTC.

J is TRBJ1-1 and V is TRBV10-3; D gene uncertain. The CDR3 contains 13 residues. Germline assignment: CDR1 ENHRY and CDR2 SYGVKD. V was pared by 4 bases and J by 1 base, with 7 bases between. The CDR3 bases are TGTGCCATCAGTGTAGAGGGGAACACTGAAGCTTTCTTT. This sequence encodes CAISVEGNTEAFF.

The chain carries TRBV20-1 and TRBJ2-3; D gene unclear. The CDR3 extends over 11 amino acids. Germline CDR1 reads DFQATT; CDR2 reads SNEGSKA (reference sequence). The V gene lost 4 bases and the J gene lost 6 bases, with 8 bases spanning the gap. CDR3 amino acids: CSATYVDTQYF. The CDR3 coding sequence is TGCAGTGCTACCTACGTGGATACGCAGTATTTT.

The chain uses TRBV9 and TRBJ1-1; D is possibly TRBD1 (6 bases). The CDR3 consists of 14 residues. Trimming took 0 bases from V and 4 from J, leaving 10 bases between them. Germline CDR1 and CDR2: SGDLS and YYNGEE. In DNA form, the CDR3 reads TGTGCCAGCAGCGTAGTTCAGGGGCCCACTGAAGCTTTCTTT. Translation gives CASSVVQGPTEAFF. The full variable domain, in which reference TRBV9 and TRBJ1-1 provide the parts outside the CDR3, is DSGVTQTPKHLITATGQRVTLRCSPRSGDLSVYWYQQSLDQGLQFLIQYYNGEERAKGNILERFSAQQFPDLHSELNLSSLELGDSALYFCASSVVQGPTEAFFGQGTRLTVV.

This chain's CDR3 is CASSPPDLDRAYYGYTF. The CDR3 DNA reads as TGTGCCAGCTCACCACCCGATCTGGACAGGGCGTACTATGGCTACACCTTC. This rearrangement joins TRBV18 to TRBJ1-2; TRBD1 agrees at 8 bases. The CDR3 extends over 17 amino acids. The germline V gene has CDR1 KGHSH and CDR2 LQKENI. Germline trimming cut 0 bases from V and 3 bases from J; bases unmatched to any gene: 9.

In nucleotides, the CDR3 is TGTGCCATCAGTGGCCGGGACAGGGGCGTTGAGACCCAGTACTTC. Residues: CAISGRDRGVETQYF. This rearrangement joins TRBV10-3 to TRBJ2-5, with 10 bases lining up with TRBD1. From germline, CDR1 is ENHRY and CDR2 SYGVKD. The CDR3 has 15 amino acids. With 4 bases clipped from V and 5 bases from J, the junction kept 7 bases outside the gene matches.

CDR3 nucleotides: TGTGCCAGCTCACCTTTCCGGGACAGGGACACAGATACGCAGTATTTT. It translates to CASSPFRDRDTDTQYF. The gene calls are TRBV18 and TRBJ2-3; 9 nucleotides align to TRBD1. Germline values: CDR1 KGHSH, CDR2 LQKENI. V shed 3 bases and J 2 bases; nucleotides not matched to a gene: 6. This CDR3 has 16 amino acids.

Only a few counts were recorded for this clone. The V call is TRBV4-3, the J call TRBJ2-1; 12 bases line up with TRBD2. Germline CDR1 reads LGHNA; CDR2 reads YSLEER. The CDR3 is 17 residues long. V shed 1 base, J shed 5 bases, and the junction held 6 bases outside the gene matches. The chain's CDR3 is CASSQVASGGAHNEQFF. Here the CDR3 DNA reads TGCGCCAGCAGCCAAGTTGCTAGCGGGGGGGCGCACAATGAGCAGTTCTTC.

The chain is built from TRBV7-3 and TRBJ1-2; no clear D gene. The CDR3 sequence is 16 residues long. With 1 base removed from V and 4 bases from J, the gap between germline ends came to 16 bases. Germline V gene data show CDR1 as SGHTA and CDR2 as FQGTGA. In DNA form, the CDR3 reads TGTGCCAGCAGCTTAATACTTAATACTGCCTTCTATGGCTACACCTTC. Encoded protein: CASSLILNTAFYGYTF.

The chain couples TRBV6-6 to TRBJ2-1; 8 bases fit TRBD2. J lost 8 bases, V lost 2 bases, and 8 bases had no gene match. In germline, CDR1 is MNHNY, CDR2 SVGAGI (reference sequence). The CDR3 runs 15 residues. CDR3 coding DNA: TGTGCCAGCAGTTACCAGTTCCGGGGGGGAGATGAGCAGTTCTTC. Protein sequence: CASSYQFRGGDEQFF.

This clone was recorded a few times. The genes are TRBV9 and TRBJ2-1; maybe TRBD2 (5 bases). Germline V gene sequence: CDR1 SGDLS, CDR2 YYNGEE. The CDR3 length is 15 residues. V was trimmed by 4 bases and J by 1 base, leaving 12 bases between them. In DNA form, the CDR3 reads TGTGCCAGCAGCCCAACTACTAGTTCCTACAATGAGCAGTTCTTC. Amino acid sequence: CASSPTTSSYNEQFF.

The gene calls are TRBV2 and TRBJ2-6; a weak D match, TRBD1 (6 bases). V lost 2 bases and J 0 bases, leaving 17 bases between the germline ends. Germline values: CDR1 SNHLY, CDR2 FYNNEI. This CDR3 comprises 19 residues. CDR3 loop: CASSEYGLDRSSGANVLTF. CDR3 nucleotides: TGTGCCAGCAGTGAATACGGGCTCGACAGGAGCTCTGGGGCCAACGTCCTGACTTTC.

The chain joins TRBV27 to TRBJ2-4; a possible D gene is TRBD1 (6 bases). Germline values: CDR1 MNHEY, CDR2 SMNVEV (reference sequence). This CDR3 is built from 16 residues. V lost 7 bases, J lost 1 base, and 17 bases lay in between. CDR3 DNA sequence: TGTGCCAGCACCGCCCTGGGGGCGGAGGCCAAAAACATTCAGTACTTC. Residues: CASTALGAEAKNIQYF.